One sample yielded the 2 T cell receptor beta chains listed below, sequenced in a study of cytomegalovirus exposure and HLA in healthy donors. Amplification used 60 Vbeta primers and 13 Jbeta primers. This table comes from immunoSEQ multiplex PCR, and its TCRdb copy is limited to in-frame clones, with some not included. This sample carries fewer than 110,000 clones, 81% of them seen once, and the ten largest clones take around 2%. Sequencing was performed on PBMCs. These receptors were taken from a man aged 25-45 years in good health and CMV-seronegative.

This clone was found a few times. The V and J genes are TRBV10-1 and TRBJ2-7, with 12 bases matching TRBD2. Unmatched junction bases numbered 0, after V lost 4 bases and J lost 2 bases. CDR3 size: 14 residues. Germline V gene data show CDR1 as WNHNN and CDR2 as SYGVQD (reference sequence). CDR3 protein: CASSASGRAYEQYF. The CDR3, as DNA: TGCGCCAGCAGTGCTAGCGGGAGGGCCTACGAGCAGTACTTC.

J is TRBJ2-7 and V is TRBV5-6, with 8 nucleotides matching TRBD1. Per the germline V gene, CDR1 is SGHDT and CDR2 is YYEEEE. The trim removed 4 bases at V and 6 bases at J, leaving 9 bases unmatched. This CDR3 has 14 residues. The CDR3 spells CASSPGTGPREQYF. The CDR3 nucleotides read TGTGCCAGCAGCCCCGGGACAGGTCCTCGCGAGCAGTACTTC. Together with reference TRBV5-6 and TRBJ2-7, the CDR3 gives the full variable domain: DAGVTQSPTHLIKTRGQQVTLRCSPKSGHDTVSWYQQALGQGPQFIFQYYEEEERQRGNFPDRFSGHQFPNYSSELNVNALLLGDSALYLCASSPGTGPREQYFGPGTRLTVT.